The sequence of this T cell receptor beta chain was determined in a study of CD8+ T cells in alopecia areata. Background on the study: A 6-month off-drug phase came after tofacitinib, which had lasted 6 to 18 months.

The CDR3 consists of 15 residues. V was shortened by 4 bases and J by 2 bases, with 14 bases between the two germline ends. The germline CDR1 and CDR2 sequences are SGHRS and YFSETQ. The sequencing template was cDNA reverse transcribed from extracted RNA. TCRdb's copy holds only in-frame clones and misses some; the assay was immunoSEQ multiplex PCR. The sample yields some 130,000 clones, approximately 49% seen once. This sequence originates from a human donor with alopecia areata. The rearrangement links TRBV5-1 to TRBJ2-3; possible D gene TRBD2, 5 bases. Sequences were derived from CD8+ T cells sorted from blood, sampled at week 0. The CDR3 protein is CASSRDEGYTDTQYF. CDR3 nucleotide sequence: TGCGCCAGCAGCCGTGACGAGGGATACACAGATACGCAGTATTTT. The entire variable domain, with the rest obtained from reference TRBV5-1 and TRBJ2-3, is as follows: KAGVTQTPRYLIKTRGQQVTLSCSPISGHRSVSWYQQTPGQGLQFLFEYFSETQRNKGNFPGRFSGRQFSNSRSEMNVSTLELGDSALYLCASSRDEGYTDTQYFGPGTRLTVL.